The present entry profiles one T cell receptor (beta chain) with its context. The antigen it binds to is not known. The input lacks base qualities; no much larger clone sits a single base away. The immunoSEQ Assay, a bias-controlled multiplex PCR, was used to amplify TCRbeta CDR3 regions from genomic DNA. As for the original processing: The number of nucleated cells in each sample was estimated from the amplification of reference gene primers within the assay. Sequence reads were collapsed and filtered to measure the absolute abundance of every unique TCRbeta CDR3 rearrangement. For each sample, productive Simpson clonality was calculated as the square root of Simpson's diversity index across productive rearrangements. Drawn from immuneACCESS, this table holds only the in-frame rearrangements with V and J called that TCRdb kept. Clones are partly lost; checked studies trace under half to an unresolved V gene and leave the rest unexplained. V, J and clone size are those of that table, while D and trimming were read from the DNA. This sample is represented by 80,000 or so clones; roughly 82% of them were singletons. Jointly, the top ten make up approximately 12% of the sample.

The entry originates in a study of blood T cell repertoires in COVID-19 (dated by TCRdb to about 2020). About the full investigation: Samples from collaborators originated in the United States, Italy and Spain and spanned both the acute and convalescent phases of COVID-19. The prospective study material was composed of cDNA or gDNA derived from T cells, B-cell-depleted T cells, or PBMCs. The samples were drawn from the first 160 participants of the ongoing ImmuneRACE study and from 1,200 or so subjects provided by 6 global collaborators. Where HLA class I and class II types were available, the types were taken from metadata supplied by the sample provider, not from assay-based typing. A de-identified subject ID, COVID-19 status, age in years and sex were almost always included in the sample metadata. The repertoires were made available in a free public database intended to serve as a resource for research on the immune response to SARS-CoV-2. The dataset comprised deeply sampled blood TCRbeta repertoires from subjects exposed to, actively infected with, or recovered from COVID-19. General study outcomes and caveats: Clinical and demographic metadata were provided uncurated, with the amount varying by source and participant.

Whole blood was collected in K2EDTA tubes by collaborating institutions according to the institutions' own protocols. For TCRbeta analysis, collaborators shipped samples as frozen whole blood, isolated PBMCs, or DNA extracted from either of those sample types. Trimming removed 6 bases from V and 7 bases from J; the gene matches leave 10 bases unexplained. The CDR1 and CDR2 encoded by the germline V gene are MNHEY and SVGAGI. The CDR3 spans 14 residues, from the cysteine through the phenylalanine. The kept DNA is CDR3 alone, 42 bases in frame from the first base. The V and J genes are TRBV6-5 and TRBJ1-1, with 8 bases aligning to TRBD1. This receptor was identified in an elderly man with acute or convalescent COVID-19. The sequenced material came from peripheral blood. The bases are TGTGCCAGCAGGATTCCGGGACAGGAAATTGAAGCTTTCTTT. It is translated as CASRIPGQEIEAFF.